This T cell receptor beta chain stems from a study of T cell responses to AZD1222 COVID-19 vaccine. For this clone: Its antigen remains unidentified.

Repertoires were generated with immunoSEQ multiplex PCR, while TCRdb's copy carries only in-frame clones and drops some. The sample has about 83,000 clones, about 90% seen once; the top ten hold 3.5% to 5%. CDR3 length: 15 amino acids. Germline CDR1 reads LNHDA; CDR2 reads SQIVND (reference sequence). Trimming stripped 5 bases from V and 0 bases from J, with 13 bases between. Regarding the study as a whole: It was only a handful of AZD1222 recipients who were seropositive at baseline.

The sequence came from an adult in good health. Sample: peripheral blood, taken on day 0 of MenACWY control vaccination. This chain connects TRBV19 to TRBJ1-1; D ambiguous. The CDR3 sequence: CASSPEPLMNTEAFF. For the CDR3, the DNA is TGTGCCAGTAGTCCCGAACCTCTTATGAACACTGAAGCTTTCTTT. The full variable domain, rest sourced from reference TRBV19 and TRBJ1-1, is DGGITQSPKYLFRKEGQNVTLSCEQNLNHDAMYWYRQDPGQGLRLIYYSQIVNDFQKGDIAEGYSVSREKKESFPLTVTSAQKNPTAFYLCASSPEPLMNTEAFFGQGTRLTVV.